Listed below are T cell receptor beta chains from one sample, sequenced in a study of OX40 agonist ivuxolimab in advanced cancers. Data came from immunoSEQ multiplex PCR; TCRdb stores just in-frame clones and leaves some out. The table lists over 55,000 clones, roughly 94% of them singletons. This specimen consisted of CD4+ or CD8+ T cells sorted from blood, obtained in a trial of the OX40 agonist ivuxolimab. The origin of the receptors is an adult with an advanced solid tumor such as melanoma, head and neck, liver or kidney cancer. The CDR3 runs from the conserved cysteine through the conserved F or W. A D gene is named only where the DNA matches it firmly. Only part of the rows carry a size: once, few, many, or a class if the clone is expanded.

13,TRBV25-1,.,TRBJ1-2,.,CASSHGQWWGYTF,TGTGCCAGCAGCCACGGACAGTGGTGGGGCTACACCTTC
14,TRBV12-5,.,TRBJ1-1,.,CASGLWLGNTEAFF,TGTGCTAGTGGTTTGTGGTTGGGGAACACTGAAGCTTTCTTT
14,TRBV10-3,.,TRBJ1-2,.,CAISAGRAPYGYTF,TGTGCCATCAGTGCCGGCAGGGCCCCCTATGGCTACACCTTC
17,TRBV9,.,TRBJ2-7,few,CASSPGWDIGLTYEQYF,TGTGCCAGCAGCCCGGGGTGGGACATAGGGCTTACCTACGAGCAGTACTTC
15,TRBV9,.,TRBJ1-3,.,CASSFGTGSGNTIYF,TGTGCCAGCAGCTTCGGGACCGGCTCTGGAAACACCATATATTTT
18,TRBV27,TRBD1,TRBJ1-5,.,CASSLLSWTGKKDQPQHF,TGTGCCAGCAGTTTATTGAGCTGGACAGGGAAAAAGGATCAGCCCCAGCATTTT
15,TRBV5-1,TRBD1,TRBJ2-7,.,CASSPRQGISYEQYF,TGCGCCAGCAGCCCACGACAGGGGATCTCCTACGAGCAGTACTTC
15,TRBV7-2,TRBD2,TRBJ2-3,.,CASSPGLAYTDTQYF,TGTGCCAGCAGTCCCGGACTAGCCTACACAGATACGCAGTATTTT
15,TRBV5-4,.,TRBJ1-2,once,CASSLVVTGNYGYTF,TGTGCCAGCAGCTTGGTTGTAACGGGGAACTATGGCTACACCTTC
14,TRBV4-1,.,TRBJ1-1,.,CASSHRDPRAEAFF,TGCGCCAGCAGCCACCGGGACCCACGGGCTGAAGCTTTCTTT
16,TRBV2,.,TRBJ1-1,.,CASSLPQDSPNTEAFF,TGTGCCAGCAGTCTACCTCAGGACAGTCCGAACACTGAAGCTTTCTTT
15,TRBV19,TRBD2,TRBJ2-7,.,CASSPTSGRAKEQYF,TGTGCCAGTAGTCCAACTAGCGGGAGGGCCAAAGAGCAGTACTTC
15,TRBV11-2,.,TRBJ2-3,once,CASSLDQGLTDTQYF,TGTGCCAGCAGCTTAGACCAGGGGCTCACAGATACGCAGTATTTT
14,TRBV27,.,TRBJ2-1,few,CASSLGTAPNEQFF,TGTGCCAGCAGTTTGGGGACGGCCCCCAATGAGCAGTTCTTC
13,TRBV14,.,TRBJ2-7,.,CASSQLGNYEQYF,TGTGCCAGCAGCCAACTTGGAAACTACGAGCAGTACTTC
15,TRBV10-3,.,TRBJ2-1,.,CAISGGGASYNEQFF,TGTGCCATCAGTGGCGGGGGCGCCTCCTACAATGAGCAGTTCTTC
16,TRBV5-1,TRBD1,TRBJ2-3,.,CASSPGTGGAGDTQYF,TGCGCCAGCAGCCCCGGGACAGGGGGCGCAGGGGATACGCAGTATTTT
16,TRBV6-5,TRBD1,TRBJ1-2,.,CASSYAQGIGDYGYTF,TGTGCCAGCAGTTACGCACAGGGGATTGGGGACTATGGCTACACCTTC
15,TRBV19,TRBD1,TRBJ1-1,.,CASSIGQAGNTEAFF,TGTGCCAGTAGTATTGGACAGGCGGGGAACACTGAAGCTTTCTTT
15,TRBV5-1,TRBD2,TRBJ2-1,.,CASSLAGGAYNEQFF,TGCGCCAGCAGCTTGGCGGGGGGAGCCTACAATGAGCAGTTCTTC
15,TRBV4-3,TRBD2,TRBJ2-1,.,CASSHLAGGIGEQFF,TGCGCCAGCAGCCACCTAGCGGGAGGGATTGGCGAGCAGTTCTTC
14,TRBV29-1,TRBD2,TRBJ2-1,.,CSAITRLAGGEQFF,TGCAGCGCCATCACTCGACTAGCGGGGGGTGAGCAGTTCTTC
15,TRBV2,.,TRBJ1-5,.,CASKSTPGGNQPQHF,TGTGCCAGCAAATCGACACCCGGTGGCAATCAGCCCCAGCATTTT
18,TRBV25-1,TRBD2,TRBJ2-7,.,CASSGAGGGGIFSYEQYF,TGTGCCAGCAGTGGGGCCGGTGGGGGGGGAATATTCTCCTACGAGCAGTACTTC
14,TRBV6-5,TRBD1,TRBJ2-7,.,CASSYSDRGREQYF,TGTGCCAGCAGTTACTCGGACAGGGGAAGGGAGCAGTACTTC
18,TRBV9,TRBD1,TRBJ1-5,.,CASSVGWDRYNSNQPQHF,TGTGCCAGCAGCGTAGGGTGGGACAGATACAATAGCAATCAGCCCCAGCATTTT
16,TRBV4-3,TRBD1,TRBJ2-7,.,CASSQDSGTGPYEQYF,TGCGCCAGCAGCCAAGATTCCGGGACAGGGCCCTACGAGCAGTACTTC
15,TRBV29-1,TRBD2,TRBJ2-2,.,CSVEKSGEITGELFF,TGCAGCGTTGAAAAAAGCGGGGAAATCACCGGGGAGCTGTTTTTT
15,TRBV9,.,TRBJ2-7,.,CASSVAEGSTYEQYF,TGTGCCAGCAGCGTAGCCGAGGGATCTACCTACGAGCAGTACTTC
14,TRBV7-9,.,TRBJ1-1,.,CASSFGGLNTEAFF,TGTGCCAGCAGCTTTGGGGGGCTTAACACTGAAGCTTTCTTT
17,TRBV28,.,TRBJ2-5,.,CASSLSPNRDVQETQYF,TGTGCCAGCAGTTTGTCCCCTAACCGGGACGTACAAGAGACCCAGTACTTC
14,TRBV10-2,.,TRBJ2-3,.,CASKFRGRTDTQYF,TGCGCCAGCAAGTTCCGGGGGCGGACAGATACGCAGTATTTT
16,TRBV27,.,TRBJ1-2,few,CASRLSGFARNYGYTF,TGTGCCAGCAGACTGTCAGGGTTCGCGCGTAACTATGGCTACACCTTC
18,TRBV27,.,TRBJ2-5,.,CASSLWPGAGRSVETQYF,TGTGCCAGCAGTTTATGGCCCGGGGCAGGGCGGTCGGTGGAGACCCAGTACTTC
13,TRBV7-8,.,TRBJ1-5,.,CASSLEGYQPQHF,TGTGCCAGCAGCTTAGAAGGTTATCAGCCCCAGCATTTT
13,TRBV5-8,.,TRBJ2-7,.,CASSLAGSYEQYF,TGTGCCAGCAGCTTGGCGGGATCCTACGAGCAGTACTTC
12,TRBV6-6,.,TRBJ1-5,.,CASSSASGPQHF,TGTGCCAGCAGTTCCGCGTCTGGGCCCCAGCATTTT
16,TRBV28,TRBD1,TRBJ1-4,.,CASSFGTVILNEKLFF,TGTGCCAGCAGTTTCGGGACAGTGATCCTTAATGAAAAACTGTTTTTT
15,TRBV6-1,TRBD2,TRBJ2-5,.,CAGNKIAGGGETQYF,TGTGCCGGGAACAAGATAGCGGGGGGCGGGGAGACCCAGTACTTC
17,TRBV5-1,.,TRBJ2-5,.,CASSLIPRARLQETQYF,TGCGCCAGCAGCTTGATTCCTCGAGCGAGATTACAAGAGACCCAGTACTTC
14,TRBV5-1,TRBD1,TRBJ2-7,.,CASSPSGTVSEQYF,TGCGCCAGCAGCCCCTCCGGGACAGTGTCCGAGCAGTACTTC
15,TRBV14,.,TRBJ1-1,.,CASSQEGQRNTEAFF,TGTGCCAGCAGCCAAGAAGGACAGCGGAACACTGAAGCTTTCTTT
16,TRBV9,TRBD2,TRBJ2-1,once,CASSGSGRGGHNEQFF,TGTGCCAGCAGCGGTAGCGGGAGAGGGGGTCACAATGAGCAGTTCTTC
18,TRBV5-8,.,TRBJ2-6,.,CASSDWTAVSSGANVLTF,TGTGCCAGCAGCGATTGGACAGCGGTGAGCTCTGGGGCCAACGTCCTGACTTTC
16,TRBV21-1,.,TRBJ2-7,.,CASSKVRDRSSYEQYF,TGTGCCAGCAGCAAAGTAAGGGACAGATCCTCCTACGAGCAGTACTTC
15,TRBV5-6,TRBD2,TRBJ2-3,.,CASSWGGLAADTQYF,TGTGCCAGCAGCTGGGGGGGACTAGCTGCAGATACGCAGTATTTT
14,TRBV9,TRBD1,TRBJ2-7,.,CASSAGGLSYEQYF,TGTGCCAGCAGCGCAGGGGGCTTGTCCTACGAGCAGTACTTC
14,TRBV30,.,TRBJ1-6,.,CAWSPGQRDSPLHF,TGTGCCTGGAGTCCCGGCCAAAGGGATTCACCCCTCCACTTT
14,TRBV7-2,.,TRBJ2-7,.,CASSSGGNSYEQYF,TGTGCCAGCAGCTCCGGTGGCAACTCCTACGAGCAGTACTTC
15,TRBV6-1,.,TRBJ2-5,.,CASSEAYGAPETQYF,TGTGCCAGCAGTGAAGCGTACGGGGCCCCAGAGACCCAGTACTTC
17,TRBV4-3,TRBD1,TRBJ1-5,.,CASSQATGGRLDQPQHF,TGCGCCAGCAGCCAAGCGACAGGGGGCCGGTTGGATCAGCCCCAGCATTTT
12,TRBV11-1,.,TRBJ1-1,.,CASSRKNTEAFF,TGTGCCAGCAGCCGGAAGAACACTGAAGCTTTCTTT
14,TRBV21-1,.,TRBJ1-1,.,CASSDRGLNTEAFF,TGTGCCAGCAGCGACAGGGGACTGAACACTGAAGCTTTCTTT
13,TRBV6-5,.,TRBJ1-1,once,CASITLMNTEAFF,TGTGCCAGCATTACACTTATGAACACTGAAGCTTTCTTT
16,TRBV5-1,TRBD1,TRBJ1-6,.,CASSFGRQGSGSPLHF,TGCGCCAGCAGCTTTGGACGACAGGGGAGTGGGTCACCCCTCCACTTT